Given below is one TCR beta chain in context. Trimming removed 5 bases at V and 2 bases at J, with 19 bases between. This CDR3 comprises 17 residues. The germline CDR1 and CDR2 sequences are SGHAT and FQNNGV. The data derive from a study of T cells after yellow fever vaccination. TCRdb reprocessed the 5' RACE reads via MiXCR and lists one record per CDR3 protein. The profile shows approximately 90,000 distinct CDR3 sequences, 10% to 15% of them singletons. The origin of this receptor is a young man who received the YFV17D yellow fever vaccine. This rearrangement joins TRBV11-2 to TRBJ2-4; D possibly corresponds to TRBD2 (6 bases). Specimen: CD8+ T cells not binding an NS4B(214-222) dextramer, sorted from PBMCs, collected about 21 days after the first yellow fever vaccination. The chain's CDR3 is CASSPNRAGLPKNIQYF. The DNA for the CDR3 is TGTGCCAGCAGCCCAAATCGGGCAGGACTACCCAAAAACATTCAGTACTTC.